A selection of T cell receptor beta chains follows, all from one sample in a study of cytomegalovirus exposure and HLA in healthy donors. Generated by immunoSEQ multiplex PCR, the TCRdb table keeps only in-frame clones and is missing some. This sample has some 270,000 clones; about four fifths occur once, and the top ten carry over 0.3%. Sample: PBMCs. The receptors derive from a girl aged 2 to 10 in good health and CMV-seronegative. Both conserved end residues are part of each CDR3. The D gene is left open where the match is weak. Some rows mark clone size as missing; the rest say once, few, many or name a class of expanded clone.

. TRBJ1-2 . TRBV5-6 TGTGCCAGCAGTCAGGTGGTTAACAGGGCGGGGGAAGCTAACTATGGCTACACCTTC CASSQVVNRAGEANYGYTF
. TRBJ2-7 TRBD1 TRBV19 TGTGCCACCCGGGACAGGCGGACCTCCTACGAGCAGTACTTC CATRDRRTSYEQYF
. TRBJ2-2 . TRBV27 TGTGCCAGCAGTTTGACGAGCTCGCTAGCCACCGGGGAGCTGTTTTTT CASSLTSSLATGELFF
few TRBJ1-1 . TRBV9 TGTGCCAGCAGCGCCCAATACACTGAAGCTTTCTTT CASSAQYTEAFF
. TRBJ2-7 TRBD1 TRBV18 TGTGCCAGCTCACCACGGACAGGGACAACCTACGAGCAGTACTTC CASSPRTGTTYEQYF
. TRBJ2-2 . TRBV11-2 TGTGCCAGCAGCTTAGACGTGGGGGGGCCCACGAACACCGGGGAGCTGTTTTTT CASSLDVGGPTNTGELFF
. TRBJ1-4 TRBD1 TRBV28 TGTGCCAGCAGTTTAACCCCCGACAGGGGCGAAAAACTGTTTTTT CASSLTPDRGEKLFF
. TRBJ1-6 . TRBV5-8 TGTGCCAGCAGCTGGGGAGGGTTCTATAATTCACCCCTCCACTTT CASSWGGFYNSPLHF
once TRBJ2-3 . TRBV25-1 TGTGCCAGCATCATCCAGCGAAAAAACACAGATACGCAGTATTTT CASIIQRKNTDTQYF
. TRBJ2-5 TRBD1 TRBV5-1 TGCGCCAGCAGCCAACAATCTACAGGGGGCGAGAAGACCCAGTACTTC CASSQQSTGGEKTQYF
. TRBJ2-7 . TRBV4-2 TGTGCCAGCAGCCAAGAGGGGCCAGGGGAGCAGTACTTC CASSQEGPGEQYF
once TRBJ1-2 TRBD1 TRBV11-3 TGTGCCAGCGGCGAGGACAGGCTCTATGGCTACACCTTC CASGEDRLYGYTF
. TRBJ1-5 . TRBV18 TGTGCCAGCTCACAATTATACCGGGACATGGTCAATCAGCCCCAGCATTTT CASSQLYRDMVNQPQHF
. TRBJ1-3 . TRBV2 TGTGCCATCCCCGCGGCAGGGGCGGCTGGAAACACCATATATTTT CAIPAAGAAGNTIYF
. TRBJ2-1 TRBD2 TRBV2 TGTGCCAGCAGTGGCTTAGCGGGAAAGAATGAGCAGTTCTTC CASSGLAGKNEQFF
. TRBJ2-7 . TRBV5-8 TGTGCCAGCAGCCCCGCGTACTCCTACGAGCAGTACTTC CASSPAYSYEQYF
. TRBJ1-1 . TRBV28 TGTGCCAGCACAGGGTACTCTACTGAAGCTTTCTTT CASTGYSTEAFF
once TRBJ1-2 . TRBV27 TGTGCCAGCAGTTCACAAAGAGGGTATGGCTACACCTTC CASSSQRGYGYTF
. TRBJ2-6 . TRBV28 TGTGCCAGCAGCCGCTACTCTGGGGCCAACGTCCTGACTTTC CASSRYSGANVLTF
. TRBJ2-7 TRBD2 TRBV5-1 TGCGCCAGCAGCTTGGAGTGGGCGGGCGGGAGGGTCTACGAGCAGTACTTC CASSLEWAGGRVYEQYF
. TRBJ1-6 . TRBV10-2 TGCGCCAGCAGTGAGGGCTCTAATTCACCCCTCCACTTT CASSEGSNSPLHF
. TRBJ1-2 . TRBV30 TGTGCCTGGAGTCTCTTCGGGGGGCGCGGAGCTGGCTACACCTTC CAWSLFGGRGAGYTF
. TRBJ1-2 TRBD1 TRBV28 TGTGCCAGCAGTAAACAGACAGGGCGGATTCATGGCTACACCTTC CASSKQTGRIHGYTF
. TRBJ1-1 . TRBV5-1 TGCGCCAGCAGCTTAAGGGCGCCTACAGGGCCCCCCGTCACTGAAGCTTTCTTT CASSLRAPTGPPVTEAFF
. TRBJ1-3 . TRBV7-2 TGTGCCAGCAGCGGACAGAGTAGCTCTGGAAACACCATATATTTT CASSGQSSSGNTIYF
. TRBJ1-1 TRBD1 TRBV5-4 TGTGCCAGCAGCTGGGACAGCTTTAACACTGAAGCTTTCTTT CASSWDSFNTEAFF
. TRBJ1-1 . TRBV6-5 TGTGCCAGCAGTTCCCGACAGAAGAACACTGAAGCTTTCTTT CASSSRQKNTEAFF
once TRBJ2-1 . TRBV2 TGTGCCAGCACCGGGACTTCTTCTTACAATGAGCAGTTCTTC CASTGTSSYNEQFF
. TRBJ2-5 . TRBV5-6 TGTGCCAGCAGCTTAGCCACGTCCCACGAGACCCAGTACTTC CASSLATSHETQYF